A selection of T cell receptor beta chains follows, all from one sample in a study of lymphopenia after photon versus proton radiotherapy. Repertoires were generated with immunoSEQ multiplex PCR, while TCRdb's copy carries only in-frame clones and drops some. The table records around 30,000 clones, approximately 84% of them present only once. The sequencing here drew on peripheral blood, taken from a patient treated with proton-based radiotherapy. These receptors originate from a woman in her sixties or seventies with pancreatic cancer. Both conserved end residues are part of each CDR3. D genes are given only for firm matches. Clone size is shown for a subset of rows, as once, few, many or a class of expanded clone.

D gene | J gene | V gene | clone size | CDR3 DNA | CDR3 protein
TRBD1 | TRBJ1-5 | TRBV2 | - | TGTGCCAGCAGTGAATCCCGGGACAGGGATCAGCCCCAGCATTTT | CASSESRDRDQPQHF
- | TRBJ2-2 | TRBV5-4 | few | TGTGCCAGCAGCTTGGTCGACGGGGAGCTGTTTTTT | CASSLVDGELFF
- | TRBJ2-5 | TRBV11-1 | - | TGTGCCAGCAGGGGCTCGGCGGGAGAGACCCAGTACTTC | CASRGSAGETQYF
- | TRBJ2-6 | TRBV4-3 | - | TGCGCCAGCAGCCAAGATGCACTCACCAGCTCTGGGGCCAACGTCCTGACTTTC | CASSQDALTSSGANVLTF
- | TRBJ1-2 | TRBV11-2 | - | TGTGCCAGCAGCTTCGGACAGCTGAAAGGCTACACCTTC | CASSFGQLKGYTF
- | TRBJ2-7 | TRBV28 | - | TGTGCCAGCAGTTTACTGGGCACGGAAAACGAGCAGTACTTC | CASSLLGTENEQYF
TRBD2 | TRBJ2-5 | TRBV18 | - | TGTGCCAGCTCACCTAGTCTTGGACTAGCGGGAGTGGGACGCGAGACCCAGTACTTC | CASSPSLGLAGVGRETQYF
TRBD1 | TRBJ2-3 | TRBV5-5 | - | TGTGCCAGCAGCCTAACCGGGACAGAAGATACGCAGTATTTT | CASSLTGTEDTQYF
TRBD2 | TRBJ2-3 | TRBV7-3 | - | TGTGCCAGCAGCTTAGTGGCTAGCGGGGGTGATACGCAGTATTTT | CASSLVASGGDTQYF
- | TRBJ2-7 | TRBV28 | - | TGTGCCAGCACTCCACAGGGCGGGGGCCTTTACGAGCAGTACTTC | CASTPQGGGLYEQYF
TRBD1 | TRBJ1-2 | TRBV27 | - | TGTGCCAGTTGCCTTTCCGGGACAGGGGGCTTTGGCTACACCTTC | CASCLSGTGGFGYTF
- | TRBJ1-5 | TRBV7-6 | medium-sized | TGTGCCAGCAGCCGGGGGAGAAATCAGCCCCAGCATTTT | CASSRGRNQPQHF
- | TRBJ1-1 | TRBV18 | - | TGTGCCAGCTCACCAGGTCAGGGAGCCACTGAAGCTTTCTTT | CASSPGQGATEAFF
- | TRBJ2-2 | TRBV4-2 | once | TGTGCCAGCAGCTTCGGCGAAGCGAACACCGGGGAGCTGTTTTTT | CASSFGEANTGELFF
TRBD2 | TRBJ2-2 | TRBV5-1 | - | TGCGCCAGCAGCTTGGATGGGCAGGGAGGGTTCACCGGGGAGCTGTTTTTT | CASSLDGQGGFTGELFF
TRBD1 | TRBJ1-1 | TRBV7-3 | - | TGTGCCAGCAGCTCCCAGACAGGGCGCTCGGCTGAAGCTTTCTTT | CASSSQTGRSAEAFF
TRBD2 | TRBJ2-1 | TRBV6-5 | - | TGTGCCAGCAGGGGAGGGGCTTGGGACAATGAGCAGTTCTTC | CASRGGAWDNEQFF
TRBD2 | TRBJ2-1 | TRBV7-1 | - | TGTGCCAGCAGCTTAGAGTCCAGCGGGAGGCCCTATGAGCAGTTCTTC | CASSLESSGRPYEQFF
TRBD1 | TRBJ1-6 | TRBV5-4 | - | TGTGCCAGCAGCTTGAGCGGGACAGGGCATTCACCCCTCCACTTT | CASSLSGTGHSPLHF
- | TRBJ1-3 | TRBV11-1 | - | TGTGCCAGCAGCTGGTCAGACTCTGGAAACACCATATATTTT | CASSWSDSGNTIYF